The next 7 T cell receptor beta chains were all read from a single sample in a study of blood T cell repertoires in COVID-19. Method: immunoSEQ multiplex PCR; TCRdb's copy keeps in-frame clones and lacks some. The sample yields more than 350,000 clones, roughly nine tenths seen once. The sample consisted of peripheral blood. The receptors here all came from a woman aged 30 to 39 with COVID-19, enrolled during active disease.

The chain combines TRBV7-2 with TRBJ2-3; possibly TRBD2 for D (5 bases). V dropped 4 bases and J dropped 6 bases, with 14 bases sitting between them. The CDR3 covers 14 residues. The germline V gene encodes CDR1 SGHTA and CDR2 FQGNSA. The CDR3 loop reads CASSSATSSDTQYF. CDR3 bases: TGTGCCAGCAGCTCCGCAACTAGTTCCGATACGCAGTATTTT. Full variable domain (remainder filled in from reference TRBV7-2 and TRBJ2-3): GAGVSQSPSNKVTEKGKDVELRCDPISGHTALYWYRQSLGQGLEFLIYFQGNSAPDKSGLPSDRFSAERTGGSVSTLTIQRTQQEDSAVYLCASSSATSSDTQYFGPGTRLTVL.

The chain uses TRBV7-9 and TRBJ1-1, with 11 bases that match TRBD1. The V segment lost 3 bases and the J segment 1 base; nucleotides outside the gene matches: 4. CDR1 is SEHNR and CDR2 is FQNEAQ in the germline V gene (reference sequence). The CDR3 spans 16 residues. The CDR3 DNA reads as TGTGCCAGCAGCTTTGGACAGGGGGCCGGGAACACTGAAGCTTTCTTT. Translating it yields CASSFGQGAGNTEAFF.

The V and J genes are TRBV6-5 and TRBJ2-2; TRBD2 matches 9 bases. Germline CDR1 MNHEY, CDR2 SVGAGI. This CDR3 is 14 amino acids long. Losses at the gene ends were 5 bases for V and 5 bases for J; bases not matched to a gene: 3. For the CDR3, the DNA is TGTGCCAGCAGTCAGGCGGGAGGGACCGGGGAGCTGTTTTTT. Translation gives CASSQAGGTGELFF.

The genes are TRBV11-3 and TRBJ2-2; the match to TRBD2 covers 11 bases. Losses at the gene ends were 3 bases for V and 5 bases for J; bases not matched to a gene: 14. There are 19 residues in the CDR3. The V gene's germline CDR1 is SGHNT and CDR2 YENEEA. The CDR3 loop reads CASSFLAGGPQAGTGELFF. DNA for the CDR3: TGTGCCAGCAGCTTTCTAGCGGGAGGTCCGCAGGCGGGAACCGGGGAGCTGTTTTTT.

V gene TRBV6-5 combines with J gene TRBJ2-7; TRBD2 agrees at 8 bases. CDR1 MNHEY and CDR2 SVGAGI come from the germline V gene. Losses at the gene ends were 5 bases for V and 4 bases for J; bases not matched to a gene: 10. This CDR3 is 15 amino acids long. The CDR3 reads CASSRSTSGGYEQYF. CDR3 sequence (DNA): TGTGCCAGCAGTCGGTCCACCAGCGGGGGATACGAGCAGTACTTC.

This chain joins TRBV2 and TRBJ1-1, with 11 bases identical to TRBD1. Losses at the gene ends were 7 bases for V and 5 bases for J; bases not matched to a gene: 6. The V gene's germline CDR1 is SNHLY and CDR2 FYNNEI. The CDR3 sequence is 14 residues long. The CDR3, as DNA: TGTGCCAGCACCGGACAGGGGGCGGTTACTGAAGCTTTCTTT. Its protein is CASTGQGAVTEAFF.

The J gene is TRBJ2-1, the V gene TRBV7-2; tentatively, D is TRBD2 (6 bases). Germline CDR1 is SGHTA and CDR2 is FQGNSA. The CDR3 covers 12 residues. Deletions cut 1 base from V and 15 bases from J, with 13 bases between. DNA for the CDR3: TGTGCCAGCAGCTTAGGTGGGGGGAATCCGTTCTTC. Its translation is CASSLGGGNPFF.